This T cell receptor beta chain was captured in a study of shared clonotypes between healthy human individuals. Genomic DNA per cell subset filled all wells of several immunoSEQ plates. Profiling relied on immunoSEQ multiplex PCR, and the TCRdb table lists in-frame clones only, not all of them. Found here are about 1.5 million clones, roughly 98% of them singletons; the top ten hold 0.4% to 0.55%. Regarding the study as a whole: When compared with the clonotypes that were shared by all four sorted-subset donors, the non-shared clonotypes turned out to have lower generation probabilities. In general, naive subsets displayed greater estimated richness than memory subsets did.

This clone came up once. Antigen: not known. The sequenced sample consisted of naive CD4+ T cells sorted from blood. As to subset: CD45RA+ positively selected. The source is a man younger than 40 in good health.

The CDR3 loop reads CASRGTSNYGYTF. The DNA for the CDR3 is TGTGCCAGCAGAGGGACTTCTAACTATGGCTACACCTTC. This sequence joins TRBV25-1 and TRBJ1-2, with a weak D call TRBD1 (5 bases). The CDR3 is 13 amino acids. Trimming removed 6 bases at V and 0 bases at J, with 8 bases between. CDR1 is MGHDK and CDR2 is SYGVNS in the germline V gene.